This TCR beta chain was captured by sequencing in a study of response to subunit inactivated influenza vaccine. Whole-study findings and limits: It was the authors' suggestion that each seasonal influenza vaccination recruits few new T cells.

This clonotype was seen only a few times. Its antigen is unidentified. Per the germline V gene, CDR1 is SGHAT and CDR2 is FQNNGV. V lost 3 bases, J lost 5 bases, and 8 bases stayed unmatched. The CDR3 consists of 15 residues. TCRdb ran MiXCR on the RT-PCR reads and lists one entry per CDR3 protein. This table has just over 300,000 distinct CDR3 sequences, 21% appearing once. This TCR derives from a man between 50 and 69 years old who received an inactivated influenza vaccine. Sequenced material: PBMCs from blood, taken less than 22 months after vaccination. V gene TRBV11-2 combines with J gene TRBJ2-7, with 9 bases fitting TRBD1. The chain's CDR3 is CASSFYRDRDNEQYF. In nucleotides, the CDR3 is TGTGCCAGCAGCTTTTACCGGGACAGGGATAACGAGCAGTACTTC.